Each of the 2 T cell receptor beta chains below was sequenced from the same sample in a study of OX40 agonist ivuxolimab in advanced cancers. Generated by immunoSEQ multiplex PCR, the TCRdb table keeps only in-frame clones and is missing some. The repertoire holds some 72,000 clones, with under 90% as singletons. The source was CD4+ or CD8+ T cells sorted from blood, collected in a trial of the OX40 agonist ivuxolimab. Receptor source: an adult with an advanced solid tumor such as melanoma, head and neck, liver or kidney cancer.

Here the CDR3 DNA reads TGTGCCAGCAGTGGAGGACTAGCGGGGGGGCCGGTCTCGCAGTTCTTC. Translation: CASSGGLAGGPVSQFF. The chain recombines TRBV2 with TRBJ2-1; TRBD2 matches 15 bases. V shed 4 bases and J 12 bases; nucleotides not matched to a gene: 10. Looked up from germline, CDR1 is SNHLY and CDR2 is FYNNEI. The CDR3 consists of 16 residues.

The chain uses TRBV19 and TRBJ1-3; D not certain. Deletions cut 3 bases from V and 0 bases from J, with 6 bases between. This CDR3 comprises 14 residues. Germline CDR1 reads LNHDA; CDR2 reads SQIVND (reference sequence). The CDR3 bases are TGTGCCAGTAGTATCGGGATCTCTGGAAACACCATATATTTT. It translates to CASSIGISGNTIYF.